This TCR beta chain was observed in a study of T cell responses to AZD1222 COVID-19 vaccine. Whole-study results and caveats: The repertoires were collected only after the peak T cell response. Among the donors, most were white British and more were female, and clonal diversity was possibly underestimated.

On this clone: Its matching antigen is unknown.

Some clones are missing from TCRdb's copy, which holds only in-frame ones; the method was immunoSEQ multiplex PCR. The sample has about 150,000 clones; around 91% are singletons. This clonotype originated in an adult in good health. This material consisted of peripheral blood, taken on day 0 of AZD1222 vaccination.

This CDR3 reads CASSLGLAGAVGPQETQYF. CDR3 sequence (DNA): TGTGCCAGCAGTTTAGGACTAGCGGGGGCCGTCGGACCCCAAGAGACCCAGTACTTC. This chain connects TRBV27 to TRBJ2-5, with 13 bases identical to TRBD2. Germline V CDR1 and CDR2: MNHEY, SMNVEV (reference sequence). This CDR3 spans 19 amino acids. J was trimmed by 1 base and V by 2 bases; bases with no gene match: 10.